This T cell receptor (beta chain) is drawn from a study of technical replicates of blood from a few donors. Only in-frame clones appear in the TCRdb table, and some are missing; sequencing was by immunoSEQ multiplex PCR. The repertoire consists of more than 90,000 clones, with 95% to 97% occurring once and the leading ten covering 0.35% to 0.45%. This clone has a handful of counts. The receptor comes from a human donor in good health. Sequencing input: T cells isolated from PBMCs.

The CDR3 nucleotides are TGTGCCAGCATAACTAGCGGGATCTACGAGCAGTACTTC. Encoded protein: CASITSGIYEQYF. The chain employs TRBV2 and TRBJ2-7; TRBD2 matches at 10 bases. The CDR3 runs to 13 residues. Germline V gene sequence: CDR1 SNHLY, CDR2 FYNNEI. V gave up 7 bases and J gave up 3 bases; unmatched junction bases: 3.